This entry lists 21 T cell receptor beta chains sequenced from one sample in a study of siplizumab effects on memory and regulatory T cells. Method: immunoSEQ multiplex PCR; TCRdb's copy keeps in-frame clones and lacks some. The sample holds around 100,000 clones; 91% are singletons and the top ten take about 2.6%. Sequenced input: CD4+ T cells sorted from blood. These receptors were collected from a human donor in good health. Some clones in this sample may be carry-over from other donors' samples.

CDR3 in DNA: TGCAGCGTAGAGGGAGGGACAGGGCGTTACGAGCAGTACTTC. It specifies CSVEGGTGRYEQYF. The rearrangement joins TRBV29-1 to TRBJ2-7; 9 bases map to TRBD1. The CDR3 loop spans 14 amino acids. Germline values: CDR1 SQVTM, CDR2 ANQGSEA. V was clipped by 6 bases and J by 4 bases; unmatched bases: 10.

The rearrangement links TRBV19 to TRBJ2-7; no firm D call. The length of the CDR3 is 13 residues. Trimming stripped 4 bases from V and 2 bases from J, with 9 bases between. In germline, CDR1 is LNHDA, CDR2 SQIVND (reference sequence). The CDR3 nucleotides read TGTGCCAGTAGTAAAGACGGTACCTACGAGCAGTACTTC. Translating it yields CASSKDGTYEQYF.

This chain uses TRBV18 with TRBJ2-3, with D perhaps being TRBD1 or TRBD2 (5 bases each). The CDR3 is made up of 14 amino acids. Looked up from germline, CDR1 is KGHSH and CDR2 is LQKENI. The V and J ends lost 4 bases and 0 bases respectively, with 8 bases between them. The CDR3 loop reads CASSLGRSTDTQYF. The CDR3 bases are TGTGCCAGCTCACTGGGACGGAGCACAGATACGCAGTATTTT.

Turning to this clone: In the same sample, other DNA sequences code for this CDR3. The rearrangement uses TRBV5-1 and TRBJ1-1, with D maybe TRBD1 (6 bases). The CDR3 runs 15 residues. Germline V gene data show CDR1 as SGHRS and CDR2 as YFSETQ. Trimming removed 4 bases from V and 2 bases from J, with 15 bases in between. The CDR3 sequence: CASSPREGGNTEAFF. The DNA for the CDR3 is TGCGCCAGCAGCCCCAGGGAGGGGGGCAACACTGAAGCTTTCTTT.

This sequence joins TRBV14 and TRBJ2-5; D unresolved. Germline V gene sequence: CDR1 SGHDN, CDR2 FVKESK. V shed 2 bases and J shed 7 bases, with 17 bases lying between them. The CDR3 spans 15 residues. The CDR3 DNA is TGTGCCAGCAGCCAATCGAGGTCTCCCCCGGGGACCCAGTACTTC. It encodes CASSQSRSPPGTQYF.

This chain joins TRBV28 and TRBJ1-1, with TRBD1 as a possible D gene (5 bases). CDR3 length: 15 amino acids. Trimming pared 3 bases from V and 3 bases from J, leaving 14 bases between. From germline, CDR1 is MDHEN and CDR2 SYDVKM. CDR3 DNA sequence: TGTGCCAGCAGTTTCTCTCCAGGGCAGTACACTGAAGCTTTCTTT. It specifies CASSFSPGQYTEAFF. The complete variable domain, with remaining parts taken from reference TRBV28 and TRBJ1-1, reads DVKVTQSSRYLVKRTGEKVFLECVQDMDHENMFWYRQDPGLGLRLIYFSYDVKMKEKGDIPEGYSVSREKKERFSLILESASTNQTSMYLCASSFSPGQYTEAFFGQGTRLTVV.

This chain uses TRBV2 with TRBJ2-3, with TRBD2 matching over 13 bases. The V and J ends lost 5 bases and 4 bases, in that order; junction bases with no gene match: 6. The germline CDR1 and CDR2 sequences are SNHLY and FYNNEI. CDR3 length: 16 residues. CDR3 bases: TGTGCCAGCAGTCTACTAGCGGGAGGGCAATCAGATACGCAGTATTTT. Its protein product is CASSLLAGGQSDTQYF.

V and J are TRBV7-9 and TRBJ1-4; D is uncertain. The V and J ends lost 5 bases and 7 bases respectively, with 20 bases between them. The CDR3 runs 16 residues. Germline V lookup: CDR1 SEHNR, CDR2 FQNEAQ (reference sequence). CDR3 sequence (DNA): TGTGCCAGCAGCCCCAATTCGGTGGCGTCGGGTGAAAAACTGTTTTTT. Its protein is CASSPNSVASGEKLFF.

In DNA form, the CDR3 reads TGTGCCAGCAGCCCAAGACAGGGGAGAGGCACTGAAGCTTTCTTT. Translation gives CASSPRQGRGTEAFF. V gene TRBV7-9 combines with J gene TRBJ1-1; 8 bases agree with TRBD1. Germline CDR1 SEHNR, CDR2 FQNEAQ (reference sequence). After removal of 5 bases from V and 4 bases from J, the junction contained 9 bases not matched to a gene. The CDR3 spans 15 residues.

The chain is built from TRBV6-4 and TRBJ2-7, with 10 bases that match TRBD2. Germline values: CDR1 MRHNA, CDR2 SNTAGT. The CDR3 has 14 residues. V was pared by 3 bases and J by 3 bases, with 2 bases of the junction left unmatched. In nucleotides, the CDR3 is TGTGCCAGCAGTGAACTAGCGGGAAACTACGAGCAGTACTTC. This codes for CASSELAGNYEQYF.

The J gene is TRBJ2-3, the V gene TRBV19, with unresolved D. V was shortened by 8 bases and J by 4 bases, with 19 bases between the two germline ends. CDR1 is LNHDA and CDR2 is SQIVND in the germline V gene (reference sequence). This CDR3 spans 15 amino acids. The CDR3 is CASSFARLRADTQYF. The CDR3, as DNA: TGTGCCAGTTCCTTCGCACGACTGCGAGCAGATACGCAGTATTTT.

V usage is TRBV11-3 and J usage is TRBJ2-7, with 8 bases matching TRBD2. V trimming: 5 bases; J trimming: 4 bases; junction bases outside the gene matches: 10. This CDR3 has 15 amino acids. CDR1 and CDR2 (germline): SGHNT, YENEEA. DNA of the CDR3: TGTGCCAGCAGCCCGAAAGGGCGGGAGGATTACGAGCAGTACTTC. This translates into CASSPKGREDYEQYF. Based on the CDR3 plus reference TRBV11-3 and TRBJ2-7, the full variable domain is EAGVVQSPRYKIIEKKQPVAFWCNPISGHNTLYWYLQNLGQGPELLIRYENEEAVDDSQLPKDRFSAERLKGVDSTLKIQPAELGDSAVYLCASSPKGREDYEQYFGPGTRLTVT.

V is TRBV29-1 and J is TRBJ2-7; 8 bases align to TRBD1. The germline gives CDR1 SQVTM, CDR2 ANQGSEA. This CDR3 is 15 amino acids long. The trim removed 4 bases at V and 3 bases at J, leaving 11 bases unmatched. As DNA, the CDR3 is TGCAGCGTTGGAGGGATCAGGGGGCTCAGCTACGAGCAGTACTTC. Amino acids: CSVGGIRGLSYEQYF.

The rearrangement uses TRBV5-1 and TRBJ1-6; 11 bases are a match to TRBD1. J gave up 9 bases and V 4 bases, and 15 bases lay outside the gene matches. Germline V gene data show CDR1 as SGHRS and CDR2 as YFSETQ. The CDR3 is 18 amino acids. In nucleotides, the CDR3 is TGCGCCAGCAGCCCGGGACAGGGGGTGGGCCAGGTTGGTTCACCCCTCCACTTT. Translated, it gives CASSPGQGVGQVGSPLHF.

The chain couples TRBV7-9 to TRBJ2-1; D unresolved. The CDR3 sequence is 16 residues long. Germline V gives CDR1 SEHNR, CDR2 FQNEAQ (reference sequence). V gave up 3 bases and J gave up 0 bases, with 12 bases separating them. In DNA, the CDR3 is TGTGCCAGCAGCTTTCTCCCCCAGAGCTCCTACAATGAGCAGTTCTTC. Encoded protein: CASSFLPQSSYNEQFF. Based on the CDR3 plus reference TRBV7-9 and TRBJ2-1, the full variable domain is DTGVSQNPRHKITKRGQNVTFRCDPISEHNRLYWYRQTLGQGPEFLTYFQNEAQLEKSRLLSDRFSAERPKGSFSTLEIQRTEQGDSAMYLCASSFLPQSSYNEQFFGPGTRLTVL.

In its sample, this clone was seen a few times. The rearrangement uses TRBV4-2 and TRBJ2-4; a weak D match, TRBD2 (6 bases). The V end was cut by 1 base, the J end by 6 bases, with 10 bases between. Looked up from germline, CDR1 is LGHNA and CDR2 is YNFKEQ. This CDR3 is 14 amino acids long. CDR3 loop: CASSQGRGTNIQYF. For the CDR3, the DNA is TGTGCCAGCAGCCAAGGCCGCGGGACAAACATTCAGTACTTC.

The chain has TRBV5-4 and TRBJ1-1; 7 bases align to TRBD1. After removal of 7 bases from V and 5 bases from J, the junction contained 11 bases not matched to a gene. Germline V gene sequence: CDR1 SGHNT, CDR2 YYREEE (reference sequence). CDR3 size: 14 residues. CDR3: CASGTGERATEAFF. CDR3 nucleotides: TGTGCCAGCGGTACAGGGGAGAGGGCAACTGAAGCTTTCTTT.

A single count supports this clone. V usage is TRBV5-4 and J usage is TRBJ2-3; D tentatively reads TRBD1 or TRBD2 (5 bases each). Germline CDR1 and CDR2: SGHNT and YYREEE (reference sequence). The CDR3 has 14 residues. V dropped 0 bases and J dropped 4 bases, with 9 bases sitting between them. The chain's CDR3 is CASSLGGFADTQYF. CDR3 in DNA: TGTGCCAGCAGCTTGGGGGGGTTTGCAGATACGCAGTATTTT.

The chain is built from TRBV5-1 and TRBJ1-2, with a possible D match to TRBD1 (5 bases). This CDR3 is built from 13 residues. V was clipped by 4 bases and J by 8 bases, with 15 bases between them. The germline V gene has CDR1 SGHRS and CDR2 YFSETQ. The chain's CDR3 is CASSPQTWGGYTF. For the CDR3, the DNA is TGCGCCAGCAGCCCCCAGACTTGGGGGGGCTACACCTTC.

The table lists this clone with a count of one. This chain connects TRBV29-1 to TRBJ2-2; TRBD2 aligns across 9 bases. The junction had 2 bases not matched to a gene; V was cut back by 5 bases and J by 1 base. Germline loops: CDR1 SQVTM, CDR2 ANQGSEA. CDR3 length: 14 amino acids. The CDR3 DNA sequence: TGCAGCGTTTCACTAGCGGGGAACACCGGGGAGCTGTTTTTT. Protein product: CSVSLAGNTGELFF.

Here the CDR3 reads CASSEVPDTQYF. The CDR3, as DNA: TGTGCCAGCAGTGAAGTCCCAGATACGCAGTATTTT. The V and J genes are TRBV6-1 and TRBJ2-3; D uncertain. The V end was cut by 1 base, the J end by 4 bases, with 3 bases between. Germline loops: CDR1 MNHNS, CDR2 SASEGT. This CDR3 region has 12 residues.